A single sample gave rise to the 18 T cell receptor beta chains below, sequenced in a study of cytomegalovirus exposure and HLA in healthy donors. PCR employed 60 Vbeta and 13 Jbeta primers. Sequenced by immunoSEQ multiplex PCR; TCRdb stores in-frame clones only, minus some. The repertoire consists of 200,000 to 250,000 clones, with 75% to 90% occurring once and the leading ten covering under 0.85%. Sequencing was performed on PBMCs. All receptors come from a boy aged 2 to 9 in good health and CMV-seronegative.

A remark on this clone: Compared with germline, one end of the junction differs, possibly owing to a read error. The chain recombines TRBV7-2 with TRBJ2-7; D uncertain. This CDR3 spans 14 amino acids. The V gene's germline CDR1 is SGHTA and CDR2 FQGNSA. CDR3 region: CASTLVPELGEQYF. Written as DNA, the CDR3 is TGTGCCAGCACCTTAGTTCCGGAGCTCGGCGAGCAGTACTTC.

The rearrangement uses TRBV2 and TRBJ2-1; no definite D call. This CDR3 is built from 11 residues. Germline assignment: CDR1 SNHLY and CDR2 FYNNEI. V was cut by 6 bases and J by 9 bases, with 9 bases left in between. The CDR3 loop is CASRLSREQFF. CDR3 nucleotides: TGTGCCAGCAGACTTAGCCGTGAGCAGTTCTTC.

V usage is TRBV6-5 and J usage is TRBJ2-3, with TRBD2 identical over 8 bases. With 7 bases clipped from V and 4 bases from J, the junction kept 7 bases outside the gene matches. Germline CDR1 and CDR2: MNHEY and SVGAGI. This CDR3 is 14 amino acids long. The CDR3 loop is CASTTGLAADTQYF. CDR3 bases: TGTGCCAGCACCACAGGACTAGCCGCAGATACGCAGTATTTT.

This clone was detected only a few times. V usage is TRBV2 and J usage is TRBJ1-4, with a weak D call TRBD1 (6 bases). Germline values: CDR1 SNHLY, CDR2 FYNNEI. The CDR3 has 15 amino acids. The V end was cut by 4 bases, the J end by 5 bases, with 14 bases between. The DNA for the CDR3 is TGTGCCAGCAGTGCCGACAGGTTTCAGAATGAAAAACTGTTTTTT. Amino acid sequence: CASSADRFQNEKLFF.

This rearrangement joins TRBV5-6 to TRBJ1-2, with 10 positions matching TRBD1. Germline lookup yields CDR1 SGHDT and CDR2 YYEEEE. Unmatched junction bases numbered 3, after V lost 0 bases and J lost 7 bases. This CDR3 has 14 residues. Here the CDR3 reads CASSLVGTGVGYTF. Written as DNA, the CDR3 is TGTGCCAGCAGCTTGGTCGGGACAGGGGTTGGCTACACCTTC. The full variable domain, its missing parts supplied by reference TRBV5-6 and TRBJ1-2, is DAGVTQSPTHLIKTRGQQVTLRCSPKSGHDTVSWYQQALGQGPQFIFQYYEEEERQRGNFPDRFSGHQFPNYSSELNVNALLLGDSALYLCASSLVGTGVGYTFGSGTRLTVV.

This clone was counted a single time. The chain employs TRBV27 and TRBJ1-2; the D is unclear. The CDR3 is 14 residues long. V was cut by 3 bases and J by 4 bases, with 12 bases left in between. CDR1 is MNHEY and CDR2 is SMNVEV in the germline V gene (reference sequence). As DNA, the CDR3 is TGTGCCAGCAGTTTTGTGGGAGTAGGCTATGGCTACACCTTC. Translating gives CASSFVGVGYGYTF.

The chain employs TRBV20-1 and TRBJ2-7; D remains ambiguous. The CDR3 sequence is 11 residues long. The germline gives CDR1 DFQATT, CDR2 SNEGSKA (reference sequence). V was trimmed by 2 bases and J by 8 bases, leaving 10 bases between them. Here the CDR3 reads CSARSGEKQYF. The DNA for the CDR3 is TGCAGTGCTAGATCCGGTGAAAAGCAGTACTTC.

The rearrangement joins TRBV2 to TRBJ2-5, with 10 bases identical to TRBD1. Germline V gene data show CDR1 as SNHLY and CDR2 as FYNNEI. With 6 bases clipped from V and 7 bases from J, the junction kept 2 bases outside the gene matches. CDR3 length: 12 amino acids. Written as DNA, the CDR3 is TGTGCCAGCAGCGGACAGGGGGGGACCCAGTACTTC. It is translated as CASSGQGGTQYF.

This clone was recorded once. The chain combines TRBV29-1 with TRBJ2-1; 13 bases are shared with TRBD2. Germline CDR1 SQVTM, CDR2 ANQGSEA. CDR3 length equals 14 residues. J was trimmed by 5 bases and V by 6 bases; bases with no gene match: 4. The CDR3 nucleotides read TGCAGCGTCGCTGGACTAGCGGGGGACAATGAGCAGTTCTTC. Translating it yields CSVAGLAGDNEQFF.

The chain recombines TRBV9 with TRBJ2-1, with D possibly TRBD2 on 7 matching bases. Germline assignment: CDR1 SGDLS and CDR2 YYNGEE. The CDR3 has 15 residues. Trimming left V 4 bases short and J 7 bases short, with 18 bases between. The CDR3 here is CASSLGAGAGNEQFF. The CDR3 bases are TGTGCCAGCAGCCTCGGGGCGGGGGCGGGGAATGAGCAGTTCTTC.

The rearrangement links TRBV5-4 to TRBJ2-5, with D unclear. The CDR3 contains 11 residues. Germline assignment: CDR1 SGHNT and CDR2 YYREEE (reference sequence). V lost 4 bases to trimming and J lost 5 bases, with 6 bases between them. CDR3 DNA sequence: TGTGCCAGCAGCAGTCGGGAGACCCAGTACTTC. As protein: CASSSRETQYF.

This clone is a singleton in its sample. V gene TRBV5-6 combines with J gene TRBJ2-7; a possible D gene is TRBD2 (5 bases). With 4 bases removed from V and 1 base from J, the gap between germline ends came to 18 bases. The CDR3 totals 16 residues. CDR1 is SGHDT and CDR2 is YYEEEE in the germline V gene. The CDR3 nucleotides are TGTGCCAGCAGCCAGGACTCGGCTTTTATGTCCTACGAGCAGTACTTC. The encoded protein is CASSQDSAFMSYEQYF.

The V and J genes are TRBV7-9 and TRBJ2-5; TRBD1 might be the D (5 bases). The ends were cut back, 6 bases at V and 0 bases at J, with 17 bases in the middle. Germline V gene data show CDR1 as SEHNR and CDR2 as FQNEAQ (reference sequence). CDR3 length: 16 residues. In DNA, the CDR3 is TGTGCCAGCAGTCGATGGGGCAGAGCGTACCAAGAGACCCAGTACTTC. Encoded protein: CASSRWGRAYQETQYF.

The V call is TRBV10-3, the J call TRBJ2-5; 13 nucleotides match TRBD2. The CDR3 sequence is 17 residues long. With V trimmed by 6 bases and J by 2 bases, 9 bases remained unmatched. Per germline, CDR1 ENHRY and CDR2 SYGVKD. CDR3 residues: CAISRQTSGGEQETQYF. As DNA, the CDR3 is TGTGCCATCAGCCGGCAAACTAGCGGGGGGGAACAAGAGACCCAGTACTTC.

V gene TRBV30 combines with J gene TRBJ2-5, with a tentative D call TRBD2 (5 bases). V dropped 2 bases and J dropped 1 base, with 11 bases sitting between them. Germline V gene sequence: CDR1 GTSNPN, CDR2 SVGIG (reference sequence). The CDR3 extends over 14 amino acids. CDR3 residues: CAWSSFAGQETQYF. The CDR3 DNA sequence: TGTGCCTGGAGTAGTTTTGCGGGCCAAGAGACCCAGTACTTC.

V gene TRBV11-2 combines with J gene TRBJ2-7, with TRBD2 as a possible D gene (6 bases). This CDR3 region has 15 residues. Trimming pared 4 bases from V and 3 bases from J, leaving 16 bases between. Germline CDR1 and CDR2: SGHAT and FQNNGV. As DNA, the CDR3 is TGTGCCAGCAGCTCCACCGGGACTGGAGACTACGAGCAGTACTTC. Its translation: CASSSTGTGDYEQYF.

The genes are TRBV6-5 and TRBJ1-2; tentative D call: TRBD1 (5 bases). V lost 2 bases and J lost 5, with 15 bases in between. CDR1 is MNHEY, CDR2 SVGAGI, per germline. The CDR3 has 15 amino acids. The CDR3 DNA follows: TGTGCCAGCAGTTACGGTGGGGGGGTTTCGTATGGCTACACCTTC. This translates into CASSYGGGVSYGYTF.

This clone was recorded a few times. The J gene is TRBJ1-1, the V gene TRBV2; the D is unclear. The V gene lost 5 bases and the J gene lost 11 bases, with 12 bases spanning the gap. CDR3 length: 11 residues. The germline V gene has CDR1 SNHLY and CDR2 FYNNEI. DNA of the CDR3: TGTGCCAGCAGTTATGCGGAAGAGGCTTTCTTT. Its translation is CASSYAEEAFF.